A single sample is the source of the 21 T cell receptor beta chains below, sequenced in a study of siplizumab effects on memory and regulatory T cells. Clones were sequenced by immunoSEQ multiplex PCR, and TCRdb holds only the in-frame ones, with some missing. The sample contains approximately 120,000 clones, approximately 90% of which appear only once. The material sequenced was Tregs sorted from blood. The receptors originated from a human donor in good health.

This chain uses TRBV19 with TRBJ2-7, with 12 bases matching TRBD1. CDR1 is LNHDA, CDR2 SQIVND, per germline (reference sequence). This CDR3 is 15 amino acids long. J gave up 4 bases and V 4 bases, and 5 bases lay outside the gene matches. As DNA, the CDR3 is TGTGCCAGTAGTACGAAGGGACAGGGGGCTTACGAGCAGTACTTC. Translated, it gives CASSTKGQGAYEQYF.

The rearrangement links TRBV7-9 to TRBJ2-3; maybe TRBD1 (5 bases). The end of the DNA fits TRBJ1-3 better, so the J call may be wrong. CDR1 is SEHNR and CDR2 is FQNEAQ in the germline V gene (reference sequence). This CDR3 has 15 residues. This chain's CDR3 is CASSSWLAGGEVIYF. The CDR3 DNA sequence: TGTGCCAGCAGCTCGTGGCTAGCGGGAGGGGAGGTCATATATTTT.

This chain connects TRBV4-1 to TRBJ1-5; 9 nucleotides match TRBD1. Losses at the gene ends were 1 base for V and 0 bases for J; bases not matched to a gene: 1. The germline gives CDR1 MGHRA, CDR2 YSYEKL. The CDR3 is made up of 16 amino acids. CDR3 DNA sequence: TGCGCCAGCAGCCAAGGGACAGGGGTTAGCAATCAGCCCCAGCATTTT. Protein product: CASSQGTGVSNQPQHF.

This clone was seen a single time. The chain is built from TRBV18 and TRBJ2-5; 12 bases are a match to TRBD2. V lost 3 bases and J lost 7; bases outside the gene matches: 6. The CDR3 covers 15 residues. Germline V gene sequence: CDR1 KGHSH, CDR2 LQKENI. CDR3 region: CASSPPSGGAGTQYF. Here the CDR3 DNA reads TGTGCCAGCTCACCGCCTAGCGGGGGGGCCGGGACCCAGTACTTC.

The rearrangement links TRBV4-2 to TRBJ1-5, with D unresolved. Germline assignment: CDR1 LGHNA and CDR2 YNFKEQ. The CDR3 totals 15 residues. V lost 0 bases and J 1 base, leaving 7 bases between the germline ends. The CDR3 bases are TGTGCCAGCAGCCAAGATCCGATCAGCAATCAGCCCCAGCATTTT. This translates into CASSQDPISNQPQHF.

The chain has TRBV5-1 and TRBJ2-3; TRBD2 is a possible D gene (6 bases). V lost 5 bases and J 6 bases, leaving 10 bases between the germline ends. CDR1 and CDR2 from the germline V gene are SGHRS and YFSETQ. CDR3 length equals 12 residues. The DNA for the CDR3 is TGCGCCAGCAGGATCGGAGGGGATACGCAGTATTTT. The encoded protein is CASRIGGDTQYF.

V and J are TRBV7-2 and TRBJ2-2; D remains unclear. The CDR3 consists of 17 residues. CDR1 SGHTA and CDR2 FQGNSA come from the germline V gene. V was pared by 5 bases and J by 1 base, with 17 bases between. CDR3 sequence (DNA): TGTGCCAGCAGCCCCGGGTCCTTACTATTGAACACCGGGGAGCTGTTTTTT. As protein: CASSPGSLLLNTGELFF. The full variable domain, in which reference TRBV7-2 and TRBJ2-2 provide the parts outside the CDR3, is GAGVSQSPSNKVTEKGKDVELRCDPISGHTALYWYRQSLGQGLEFLIYFQGNSAPDKSGLPSDRFSAERTGGSVSTLTIQRTQQEDSAVYLCASSPGSLLLNTGELFFGEGSRLTVL.

The chain carries TRBV18 and TRBJ1-2, with D unclear. V lost 6 bases and J 4 bases, leaving 12 bases between the germline ends. Germline assignment: CDR1 KGHSH and CDR2 LQKENI. This CDR3 has 13 amino acids. The CDR3, as DNA: TGTGCCAGCTCCTATTCGACGGCCTATGGCTACACCTTC. Protein: CASSYSTAYGYTF.

This chain uses TRBV19 with TRBJ1-5; D gene uncertain. V dropped 1 base and J dropped 3 bases, with 4 bases sitting between them. In germline, CDR1 is LNHDA, CDR2 SQIVND (reference sequence). This CDR3 is built from 13 residues. The CDR3, as DNA: TGTGCCAGTAGTATAGCTAACAATCAGCCCCAGCATTTT. It codes for CASSIANNQPQHF.

V is TRBV2 and J is TRBJ1-1, with D unclear. The CDR3 is 13 residues long. V was trimmed by 4 bases and J by 1 base, leaving 7 bases between them. Looked up from germline, CDR1 is SNHLY and CDR2 is FYNNEI. The chain's CDR3 is CASSGPKNTEAFF. Written as DNA, the CDR3 is TGTGCCAGCAGTGGGCCCAAGAACACTGAAGCTTTCTTT.

This chain links TRBV10-1 with TRBJ1-1; no clear D gene. The V gene's germline CDR1 is WNHNN and CDR2 SYGVQD (reference sequence). V was pared by 2 bases and J by 12 bases, with 13 bases between. This CDR3 region has 12 residues. CDR3 amino acids: CASSEMAGRTFF. The CDR3, as DNA: TGCGCCAGCAGTGAGATGGCAGGCAGAACTTTCTTT.

This clone was seen just once. This chain links TRBV19 with TRBJ2-5, with 9 nucleotides matching TRBD1. The ends lost 4 bases at V and 5 bases at J; junction bases unmatched: 8. The CDR3 has 15 amino acids. Germline-derived CDR1 and CDR2 are LNHDA and SQIVND (reference sequence). CDR3 bases: TGTGCCAGTAGTAGTCCCGGGACAGGGAGGGAGACCCAGTACTTC. Translated: CASSSPGTGRETQYF.

This chain connects TRBV5-1 to TRBJ2-1; 7 bases map to TRBD1. V lost 0 bases and J lost 4; bases outside the gene matches: 4. Germline V gene data show CDR1 as SGHRS and CDR2 as YFSETQ. The CDR3 spans 15 residues. CDR3: CASSLDGQEYNEQFF. CDR3 bases: TGCGCCAGCAGCTTGGATGGACAGGAGTACAATGAGCAGTTCTTC.

The V and J genes are TRBV10-3 and TRBJ1-2; D gene unclear. Trimming took 11 bases from V and 5 from J, leaving 18 bases between them. The length of the CDR3 is 13 residues. Germline-derived CDR1 and CDR2 are ENHRY and SYGVKD. CDR3 coding DNA: TGTGCCTTAAGGGAGTTTGGGTGGTATGGCTACACCTTC. It codes for CALREFGWYGYTF.

The chain carries TRBV6-5 and TRBJ1-1; D not certain. Germline V gene lookup returns CDR1 MNHEY and CDR2 SVGAGI. V dropped 4 bases and J dropped 11 bases, with 17 bases sitting between them. The CDR3 consists of 13 residues. CDR3 sequence: CASSFGRTTRAFF. The CDR3, as DNA: TGTGCCAGCAGTTTCGGTAGGACCACGCGGGCTTTCTTT.

The chain employs TRBV5-1 and TRBJ2-7; unclear D gene. Germline CDR1 reads SGHRS; CDR2 reads YFSETQ. The CDR3 has 15 amino acids. Trimming took 0 bases from V and 2 from J, leaving 12 bases between them. CDR3 loop: CASSLARTVTYEQYF. CDR3 sequence (DNA): TGCGCCAGCAGCTTGGCTCGGACGGTGACCTACGAGCAGTACTTC. The full variable domain, completed using reference TRBV5-1 and TRBJ2-7, is KAGVTQTPRYLIKTRGQQVTLSCSPISGHRSVSWYQQTPGQGLQFLFEYFSETQRNKGNFPGRFSGRQFSNSRSEMNVSTLELGDSALYLCASSLARTVTYEQYFGPGTRLTVT.

This rearrangement joins TRBV27 to TRBJ1-4; D may be TRBD1 (6 bases). The germline V and J ends were trimmed by 5 bases and 7 bases, with 14 bases remaining between them. Germline loops: CDR1 MNHEY, CDR2 SMNVEV (reference sequence). The CDR3 consists of 14 residues. CDR3 sequence: CASSPYEGGEKLFF. The DNA for the CDR3 is TGTGCCAGCAGTCCTTACGAGGGGGGTGAAAAACTGTTTTTT. The complete variable domain, with remaining parts taken from reference TRBV27 and TRBJ1-4, reads EAQVTQNPRYLITVTGKKLTVTCSQNMNHEYMSWYRQDPGLGLRQIYYSMNVEVTDKGDVPEGYKVSRKEKRNFPLILESPSPNQTSLYFCASSPYEGGEKLFFGSGTQLSVL.

The V gene is TRBV29-1, the J gene TRBJ2-7, with 10 bases fitting TRBD1. The germline V gene encodes CDR1 SQVTM and CDR2 ANQGSEA. This CDR3 comprises 12 residues. V shed 7 bases and J 2 bases; nucleotides not matched to a gene: 2. The CDR3 loop is CSGGQGTYEQYF. The CDR3 DNA is TGCAGCGGGGGACAGGGGACCTACGAGCAGTACTTC.

The chain employs TRBV27 and TRBJ1-5; 8 bases map to TRBD1. The CDR3 is 19 amino acids. V lost 4 bases, J lost 0 bases, and 14 bases stayed unmatched. Per germline, CDR1 MNHEY and CDR2 SMNVEV (reference sequence). The CDR3 DNA reads as TGTGCCAGCAGTTCCCTCGGCAGGGGGCTTCTCGGTAGCAATCAGCCCCAGCATTTT. Translation gives CASSSLGRGLLGSNQPQHF.

Here the CDR3 DNA reads TGTGCCAGCGGGGCGGTGAACACTGAAGCTTTCTTT. Amino acids: CASGAVNTEAFF. This rearrangement joins TRBV2 to TRBJ1-1; D perhaps matches TRBD1 (5 bases). The CDR3 length is 12 residues. Per germline, CDR1 SNHLY and CDR2 FYNNEI. V shed 8 bases and J shed 0 bases, with 7 bases lying between them.

The chain has TRBV5-1 and TRBJ2-3; tentatively, D is TRBD1 (6 bases). Between the trimmed V and J ends, which lost 5 bases and 8 bases, there was a span of 21 bases. This CDR3 comprises 15 residues. CDR1 and CDR2 (germline): SGHRS, YFSETQ. The CDR3: CASRQGHSVVGTQYF. DNA of the CDR3: TGCGCCAGCAGGCAGGGACATTCGGTTGTTGGTACGCAGTATTTT.